This is a list of T cell receptor delta chains from one sample in a study of gamma-delta T cells after stem cell transplantation. TCRdb re-called clones from the RT-PCR reads using CATT. The sample carries more than 3,500 delta-chain clones, about 15% recorded once. Input material: gamma-delta T cells. The receptors originated from a human donor. It is not recorded whose cells these are; they may come from a transplant donor. The CDR3 runs from the conserved cysteine through the conserved F or W. Not all rows give a size; the values are once, few, many and, for expanded clones, a class.

j_gene | v_gene | abundance | CDR3aa
TRDJ1 | TRDV1 | NA | CALGEPRWLSGGDKLIF
TRDJ2 | TRDV2 | NA | CACDILVAPTAHLFF
TRDJ1 | TRDV1 | few | CALGELPPYWGTQNSGDKLIF
TRDJ1 | TRDV3 | few | CAFRSGGYEVTDKLIF
TRDJ1 | TRDV2 | NA | CACDTHYGDYTEKLIF
TRDJ1 | TRDV3 | few | CALNLGDTDPKLIF
TRDJ1 | TRDV1 | medium-sized | CALGEWSPPYWGIRYTDKLIF
TRDJ1 | TRDV3 | few | CARSVPRLGGTDKLIF
TRDJ1 | TRAV29/DV5 | NA | CAASSSTTGGQLEATDKLIF
TRDJ3 | TRDV2 | few | CACDTAGGHPWDTRQMFF
TRDJ1 | TRDV3 | medium-sized | CAVGRLGDIGTDKLIF
TRDJ2 | TRDV1 | few | CALGEALLPFRRTALTAQLFF
TRDJ1 | TRDV1 | few | CALGELGGYTDKLIF
TRDJ1 | TRDV1 | few | CALGEPSRGSYTDKLIF
TRDJ1 | TRDV1 | few | CALGELRHWGIPGDKLIF
TRDJ1 | TRDV1 | NA | CALNLGTSNWGSDKLIF
TRDJ2 | TRDV3 | few | CACTGGTLTAQLFF
TRDJ1 | TRDV1 | few | CALGERGLTDKLIF
TRDJ1 | TRDV1 | medium-sized | CALGEPPRVPTRVGGDKLIF
TRDJ1 | TRDV1 | few | CALGVGGGYCANKLIF
TRDJ1 | TRDV1 | few | CALGEGRYWGMYTDKLIF
TRDJ1 | TRDV1 | few | CALGGQETGGYSMATDKLIF
TRDJ1 | TRDV1 | NA | CALGDIIEGYTDKLIF
TRDJ1 | TRDV1 | NA | CALGELGLPVPVLAGGYGDTDKLIF
TRDJ1 | TRDV1 | few | CALGESSYSRSYGPGGSVTDKLIF
TRDJ2 | TRDV3 | few | CAFQYCVIREGPLTAQLFF
TRDJ1 | TRDV1 | few | CALGEPESFLRPWGGCADKLIF
TRDJ1 | TRDV3 | medium-sized | CASTKDTGFYTDKLIF
TRDJ3 | TRDV2 | large | CACDPALGIRSWDTRQMFF
TRDJ3 | TRDV2 | medium-sized | CACDTDGTGGSGSWDTRQMFF
TRDJ2 | TRDV1 | NA | CALGGTQGVETLTAKLFF
TRDJ2 | TRDV1 | few | CALGELGPTLGDPIPRYTAQLFF
TRDJ3 | TRDV2 | medium-sized | CACDKRGGNGWGILRSWDTRQMFF
TRDJ1 | TRDV3 | NA | CAFGRYPDKLIF
TRDJ1 | TRDV1 | NA | CALGELGKSHLYTDKLIF
TRDJ1 | TRDV1 | NA | CALGELGAGGLDHPYTDKLIF
TRDJ1 | TRDV3 | few | CAFKVGVLRNDKLIF
TRDJ2 | TRDV3 | few | CALHLTPGTGGYAPIRRKTAQLFF
TRDJ1 | TRDV1 | few | CALGELPTLLGDTVLYTDKLIF
TRDJ1 | TRDV1 | NA | CALGEPRPSHSFIRSGETTLKNNTDKLIF
TRDJ3 | TRDV1 | NA | CALGVLRGSTGGYSWDTRQMFF